Below, 26 T cell receptor beta chains from the same sample are listed, as sequenced in a study of blood T cell repertoires in COVID-19. The table came from immunoSEQ multiplex PCR; TCRdb's copy has only in-frame clones and leaves some out. The sample lists about 85,000 clones; roughly 87% were seen once. Material for sequencing was peripheral blood. The receptor set was obtained from a man over 45 with acute or convalescent COVID-19.

The genes are TRBV2 and TRBJ1-2; TRBD1 aligns across 9 bases. V lost 4 bases to trimming and J lost 4 bases; unmatched junction nucleotides: 7. The germline V gene has CDR1 SNHLY and CDR2 FYNNEI. The CDR3 totals 15 residues. DNA of the CDR3: TGTGCCAGCAGTGCAACAACAGGGGGCGGCTATGGCTACACCTTC. It codes for CASSATTGGGYGYTF.

The chain has TRBV5-4 and TRBJ2-3, with D possibly matching TRBD2 (5 bases). The CDR3 consists of 12 residues. CDR1 and CDR2 (germline): SGHNT, YYREEE (reference sequence). V lost 5 bases and J lost 6, with 10 bases in between. The CDR3 region is CASRGESDTQYF. CDR3 bases: TGTGCCAGCAGGGGAGAGTCTGATACGCAGTATTTT. Full variable domain (missing parts from reference TRBV5-4 and TRBJ2-3): ETGVTQSPTHLIKTRGQQVTLRCSSQSGHNTVSWYQQALGQGPQFIFQYYREEENGRGNFPPRFSGLQFPNYSSELNVNALELDDSALYLCASRGESDTQYFGPGTRLTVL.

This clone appeared a single time. V usage is TRBV27 and J usage is TRBJ2-3; 13 nucleotides match TRBD2. The CDR3 has 22 amino acids. Germline loops: CDR1 MNHEY, CDR2 SMNVEV (reference sequence). J gave up 0 bases and V 0 bases, and 15 bases lay outside the gene matches. CDR3 amino acids: CASSLSGEPGLAGSSSTDTQYF. In DNA, the CDR3 is TGTGCCAGCAGTTTATCAGGGGAACCGGGACTAGCGGGAAGTTCTAGCACAGATACGCAGTATTTT.

V is TRBV18 and J is TRBJ1-5; D gene ambiguous. From germline, CDR1 is KGHSH and CDR2 LQKENI. V lost 2 bases and J lost 3, with 11 bases in between. There are 15 residues in the CDR3. Written as DNA, the CDR3 is TGTGCCAGCTCACCAAGGCAGAGGGACAATCAGCCCCAGCATTTT. This sequence encodes CASSPRQRDNQPQHF.

This chain joins TRBV3-1 (or the pseudogene TRBV3-2) and TRBJ1-2, with TRBD1 matching over 8 bases. This CDR3 has 15 amino acids. V was pared by 4 bases and J by 5 bases, with 9 bases of the junction left unmatched. Germline CDR1 and CDR2: LGHDT and YNNKEL (reference sequence). CDR3 in DNA: TGTGCCAGCAGCCCTCTGGACAGGGAAAAATATGGCTACACCTTC. Translated: CASSPLDREKYGYTF.

The chain has TRBV4-3 and TRBJ2-3; 10 bases line up with TRBD2. Germline CDR1 and CDR2: LGHNA and YSLEER. Trimming took 1 base from V and 4 from J; bases not matched to a gene: 2. CDR3 size: 15 residues. The CDR3 DNA is TGCGCCAGCAGCCAAGGAGCGGGGGGGCCAGATACGCAGTATTTT. This codes for CASSQGAGGPDTQYF.

The CDR3 DNA reads as TGTGCCAGCAGCCGGGACAGCAACTATGGCTACACCTTC. It encodes CASSRDSNYGYTF. The chain employs TRBV5-4 and TRBJ1-2, with 7 bases aligning to TRBD1. Losses at the gene ends were 4 bases for V and 2 bases for J; bases not matched to a gene: 2. CDR1 is SGHNT, CDR2 YYREEE, per germline (reference sequence). The CDR3 loop spans 13 amino acids. The variable domain in full, with the rest retrieved from reference TRBV5-4 and TRBJ1-2, is ETGVTQSPTHLIKTRGQQVTLRCSSQSGHNTVSWYQQALGQGPQFIFQYYREEENGRGNFPPRFSGLQFPNYSSELNVNALELDDSALYLCASSRDSNYGYTFGSGTRLTVV.

The chain has TRBV6-2 or TRBV6-3 and TRBJ1-5, with 9 bases matching TRBD1. The CDR3 is 19 residues long. The germline gives CDR1 MNHEY, CDR2 SVGEGT. V was pared by 3 bases and J by 0 bases, with 12 bases of the junction left unmatched. CDR3 DNA sequence: TGTGCCAGCAGTTATCCCCCCGGGACAGGGCTTAATAGCAATCAGCCCCAGCATTTT. Protein: CASSYPPGTGLNSNQPQHF.

The chain uses TRBV6-2 or TRBV6-3 and TRBJ1-5; TRBD1 agrees at 9 bases. Germline V lookup: CDR1 MNHEY, CDR2 SVGEGT. Losses at the gene ends were 6 bases for V and 3 bases for J; bases not matched to a gene: 6. The length of the CDR3 is 15 residues. As DNA, the CDR3 is TGTGCCAGCAGCCCGGGACAGGGATTCAATCAGCCCCAGCATTTT. Its translation: CASSPGQGFNQPQHF.

This clone was observed a few times. The J gene is TRBJ1-6, the V gene TRBV5-1; 7 bases match TRBD1. The germline gives CDR1 SGHRS, CDR2 YFSETQ. This CDR3 is 15 amino acids long. The V gene end was trimmed by 5 bases and the J gene end by 6 bases; junction bases not matched to a gene: 8. The CDR3 protein is CASRMRSGGNSPLHF. CDR3 nucleotides: TGCGCCAGCAGGATGCGGTCAGGGGGTAATTCACCCCTCCACTTT.

The chain uses TRBV5-5 and TRBJ2-7, with D perhaps TRBD1 (6 bases). Germline CDR1 and CDR2: SGHKS and YYEKEE (reference sequence). The V end lost 1 base, the J end lost 4 bases, and 12 bases lay between the germline ends. This CDR3 comprises 14 residues. CDR3 DNA sequence: TGTGCCAGCAGCTTGCGGACAGCTGTTTACGAGCAGTACGTC. Its translation is CASSLRTAVYEQYV.

This rearrangement joins TRBV29-1 to TRBJ1-2; 11 bases are shared with TRBD1. Germline values: CDR1 SQVTM, CDR2 ANQGSEA. This CDR3 contains 13 residues. V lost 4 bases to trimming and J lost 4 bases; unmatched junction nucleotides: 2. Here the CDR3 DNA reads TGCAGCGTTGGGGACAGGGGGGGCTATGGCTACACCTTC. This translates into CSVGDRGGYGYTF.

The chain recombines TRBV10-2 with TRBJ1-6, with a tentative D call TRBD1 (5 bases). This CDR3 has 13 residues. Trimming cost V 2 bases and J 8 bases, with 7 bases left between them. In germline, CDR1 is WSHSY, CDR2 SAAADI. Written as DNA, the CDR3 is TGCGCCAGCAGTGAGACAGGATATTCACCCCTCCACTTT. This sequence encodes CASSETGYSPLHF.

The V gene is TRBV6-1, the J gene TRBJ2-7, with D possibly being TRBD2 (5 bases). V shed 1 base and J shed 3 bases, with 13 bases lying between them. This CDR3 contains 15 residues. CDR1 MNHNS and CDR2 SASEGT come from the germline V gene. The CDR3 sequence: CASSEVVGDLYEQYF. The CDR3, as DNA: TGTGCCAGCAGTGAAGTAGTGGGAGACCTCTACGAGCAGTACTTC.

The CDR3 DNA is TGTGCCAGTAGTATACGGCGGGAGAGCCCCGGGGAGCTGTTTTTT. This sequence encodes CASSIRRESPGELFF. The chain employs TRBV19 and TRBJ2-2, with 7 nucleotides matching TRBD2. Germline trimming cut 2 bases from V and 6 bases from J; bases unmatched to any gene: 6. This CDR3 is 15 amino acids long. Per germline, CDR1 LNHDA and CDR2 SQIVND (reference sequence).

The chain has TRBV7-9 and TRBJ2-7; D might be TRBD1 (5 bases). CDR1 is SEHNR, CDR2 FQNEAQ, per germline (reference sequence). The CDR3 has 11 residues. Trimming stripped 5 bases from V and 7 bases from J, with 9 bases between. The CDR3 loop is CASSPRDEQYF. In DNA, the CDR3 is TGTGCCAGCAGCCCCAGGGATGAGCAGTACTTC.

The chain couples TRBV4-1 to TRBJ1-2; 8 positions agree with TRBD1. This CDR3 has 15 residues. Trimming at V came to 0 bases and at J to 8 bases, leaving 8 bases not matched to a gene. Germline values: CDR1 MGHRA, CDR2 YSYEKL. The CDR3 protein is CASSQDRGRGHGYTF. The CDR3 DNA reads TGCGCCAGCAGCCAAGATAGGGGCAGGGGGCACGGCTACACCTTC.

This chain joins TRBV28 and TRBJ1-3, with TRBD1 identical over 8 bases. With V trimmed by 7 bases and J by 4 bases, 3 bases remained unmatched. The CDR3 length is 13 residues. CDR1 and CDR2 (germline): MDHEN, SYDVKM. Here the CDR3 DNA reads TGTGCCAGCACAGGGGGCAGGGGAAACACCATATATTTT. Its protein product is CASTGGRGNTIYF. Using reference TRBV28 and TRBJ1-3 for the parts outside the CDR3, the full variable domain is DVKVTQSSRYLVKRTGEKVFLECVQDMDHENMFWYRQDPGLGLRLIYFSYDVKMKEKGDIPEGYSVSREKKERFSLILESASTNQTSMYLCASTGGRGNTIYFGEGSWLTVV.

The chain uses TRBV19 and TRBJ2-3, with D maybe TRBD2 (6 bases). The CDR3 contains 13 residues. The ends were cut back, 5 bases at V and 4 bases at J, with 10 bases in the middle. CDR1 LNHDA and CDR2 SQIVND come from the germline V gene (reference sequence). The CDR3 reads CASSASSADTQYF. CDR3 nucleotide sequence: TGTGCCAGTAGTGCGTCTAGCGCAGATACGCAGTATTTT.

The sample holds a few counts of this clone. This chain links TRBV19 with TRBJ2-1; D is unclear. Germline lookup yields CDR1 LNHDA and CDR2 SQIVND (reference sequence). CDR3 length: 15 residues. Trimming stripped 5 bases from V and 0 bases from J, with 11 bases between. The CDR3 sequence is CASSPLSTSYNEQFF. In DNA, the CDR3 is TGTGCCAGTAGTCCCCTTAGTACCTCCTACAATGAGCAGTTCTTC. Supplemented by reference TRBV19 and TRBJ2-1, the full variable domain reads DGGITQSPKYLFRKEGQNVTLSCEQNLNHDAMYWYRQDPGQGLRLIYYSQIVNDFQKGDIAEGYSVSREKKESFPLTVTSAQKNPTAFYLCASSPLSTSYNEQFFGPGTRLTVL.

V is TRBV7-2 and J is TRBJ2-5; D call uncertain. Germline V gene lookup returns CDR1 SGHTA and CDR2 FQGNSA. The V gene lost 3 bases and the J gene lost 0 bases, with 2 bases spanning the gap. CDR3 size: 12 residues. The CDR3 nucleotides read TGTGCCAGCAGCTTCAACCAAGAGACCCAGTACTTC. Its protein product is CASSFNQETQYF.

The V and J genes are TRBV12-3 or TRBV12-4 and TRBJ1-5; D call uncertain. Trimming took off 5 bases at V and 5 bases at J, with 10 bases between the two ends. The CDR3 covers 13 residues. DNA for the CDR3: TGTGCCAGCAGTCTTGGGAGGGATCAGCCCCAGCATTTT. Translated: CASSLGRDQPQHF.

V gene TRBV7-9 combines with J gene TRBJ2-3, with 11 bases fitting TRBD2. The CDR3 has 16 residues. V shed 2 bases, J shed 4 bases, and the junction held 5 bases outside the gene matches. Germline loops: CDR1 SEHNR, CDR2 FQNEAQ (reference sequence). The CDR3 is CASSLLLAGEADTQYF. The CDR3 coding sequence is TGTGCCAGCAGCTTATTACTAGCGGGGGAGGCAGATACGCAGTATTTT.

The genes are TRBV19 and TRBJ1-4; D gene ambiguous. V was cut by 5 bases and J by 0 bases, with 10 bases left in between. This CDR3 contains 15 residues. Germline values: CDR1 LNHDA, CDR2 SQIVND (reference sequence). The DNA of the CDR3 is TGTGCCAGTAGTGAAACGGAGACAACTAATGAAAAACTGTTTTTT. Translating gives CASSETETTNEKLFF. The whole variable domain, filled in from reference TRBV19 and TRBJ1-4, reads DGGITQSPKYLFRKEGQNVTLSCEQNLNHDAMYWYRQDPGQGLRLIYYSQIVNDFQKGDIAEGYSVSREKKESFPLTVTSAQKNPTAFYLCASSETETTNEKLFFGSGTQLSVL.

V is TRBV19 and J is TRBJ2-4; D is undetermined. CDR1 is LNHDA and CDR2 is SQIVND in the germline V gene (reference sequence). V gave up 4 bases and J gave up 1 base, with 8 bases separating them. The CDR3 is made up of 14 amino acids. CDR3 protein: CASSTQRAKNIQYF. CDR3 DNA: TGTGCCAGTAGTACGCAGAGGGCCAAAAACATTCAGTACTTC.

This clone was counted a few times. The genes are TRBV20-1 and TRBJ2-7, with TRBD2 matching over 13 bases. Per germline, CDR1 DFQATT and CDR2 SNEGSKA (reference sequence). This CDR3 comprises 11 residues. The trim removed 7 bases at V and 12 bases at J, leaving 6 bases unmatched. The CDR3 region has the DNA TGCAGTGGGACTAGCGGGAGTTTACGGTACTTC. Amino acids: CSGTSGSLRYF.